This is a list of T cell receptor beta chains from one sample in a study of monozygotic twins with inflammatory bowel disease. TCRdb re-called the 5' RACE reads and catalogs CDR3 proteins one per entry, DNA excluded. This table holds over 150,000 distinct CDR3 sequences. The material sequenced was blood. The receptors were sampled from a human donor with ulcerative colitis or Crohn's disease, or a healthy co-twin of an affected twin (not recorded which). The CDR3 runs from the conserved cysteine through the conserved F or W. Fields, in order: clone size, J gene, V gene, CDR3 protein. Clone size is not always given. Where it is, it says once, few, many or a class for expanded clones.

. TRBJ2-1 TRBV5-1 CASSLGLAASNEQFF
. TRBJ2-2 TRBV5-1 CASSFGQTNTGELFF
. TRBJ2-3 TRBV11-2 CASSRRLAGGRSTDTQYF
. TRBJ2-7 TRBV6-5 CASSYSGTGIYEQYF
. TRBJ2-4 TRBV7-6 CASSLLAGESPTKNIQYF
medium-sized TRBJ2-3 TRBV10-3 CAISEWRLEDTQYF
. TRBJ2-3 TRBV11-3 CASSRTGLITDTQYF
. TRBJ2-3 TRBV12-3/TRBV12-4 CASSSGSGAGDGTDTQYF
. TRBJ2-1 TRBV29-1 CSVEEHKGKQFF
. TRBJ2-3 TRBV13 CASSPGSDTQYF
. TRBJ2-7 TRBV3-1 CASSMRPVTYEQYF
. TRBJ2-2 TRBV7-2 CASSRTSVGTGELFF
. TRBJ2-3 TRBV29-1 CSVRRGQETDTQYF
. TRBJ2-1 TRBV14 CASSRGYNEQFF
. TRBJ2-7 TRBV27 CASSFPPVEQYF
. TRBJ2-3 TRBV2 CASRGLAVGTDTQYF
. TRBJ2-1 TRBV15 CATSRVSQGGRTNRANEQFF
. TRBJ2-5 TRBV20-1 CSARLVHPLLAQQETQYF
. TRBJ2-1 TRBV13 CASSMPRSSEEQFF
. TRBJ2-5 TRBV5-1 CASSLAQACQETQYF
. TRBJ2-7 TRBV20-1 CSATTLAGNSYEQYF